The rows below give T cell receptor beta chains drawn from one sample of a study of long-term antiretroviral therapy in people with HIV. The method was immunoSEQ multiplex PCR; TCRdb's version includes in-frame clones alone and lacks a portion of them. The data hold more than 20,000 clones, with around 84% observed a single time. Sequenced material: unsorted PBMCs, taken 4.4 years after starting antiretroviral therapy. The receptors here all came from a man aged 30 to 45 with HIV. CDR3s leave out the opening cysteine and the closing phenylalanine or tryptophan. The order of the fields is J gene, V gene, CDR3 protein.

j_gene: TRBJ2-2; v_gene: TRBV19; CDR3aa: ASSMGARGTGELF
j_gene: TRBJ2-7; v_gene: TRBV28; CDR3aa: ASSETGGPYEQY
j_gene: TRBJ2-1; v_gene: TRBV5-4; CDR3aa: ASSLDPGQGLSEQF
j_gene: TRBJ1-5; v_gene: TRBV28; CDR3aa: ASSLPGGAQH
j_gene: TRBJ2-3; v_gene: TRBV4-3; CDR3aa: ASSQSGADTQY
j_gene: TRBJ2-2; v_gene: TRBV4-3; CDR3aa: ASSQFRSGTNTGELF
j_gene: TRBJ1-4; v_gene: TRBV4-1; CDR3aa: ASSPMGMEEKLF
j_gene: TRBJ1-1; v_gene: TRBV7-9; CDR3aa: ASSLSQGSNTEAF
j_gene: TRBJ2-1; v_gene: TRBV9; CDR3aa: ASSDKDRGGNEQF
j_gene: TRBJ1-1; v_gene: TRBV27; CDR3aa: ASSFIGEGGNTEAF
j_gene: TRBJ2-1; v_gene: TRBV10-2; CDR3aa: ASKPVRGGSYNEQF
j_gene: TRBJ1-3; v_gene: TRBV11-2; CDR3aa: ASSHWRGMRNTIY
j_gene: TRBJ2-7; v_gene: TRBV27; CDR3aa: ASSLLAGTGYYEQY
j_gene: TRBJ1-2; v_gene: TRBV6-5; CDR3aa: ASFSLLWSYGYT
j_gene: TRBJ2-1; v_gene: TRBV5-1; CDR3aa: ASSLELALYNEQF
j_gene: TRBJ1-6; v_gene: TRBV5-1; CDR3aa: ASSLDRVLNSPLH
j_gene: TRBJ2-3; v_gene: TRBV11-2; CDR3aa: ASSLGQRADTQY